Each of the 30 T cell receptor beta chains below was sequenced from the same sample in a study of shared clonotypes between healthy human individuals (dated by TCRdb to about 2020). Libraries were prepared through the immunoSEQ multiplex PCR assay. Not all clones reach the TCRdb copy of this immuneACCESS table, which keeps in-frame sequences only. Checked studies attribute under half of the gap to unresolved V genes and leave the rest unexplained. The sample table holds about 2.3 million clones, of which less than 95% were seen once. Together, the top ten hold 0.37% of the sample. Sequenced input: naive CD4+ T cells from PBMCs. Sample cell subset or site, as interpreted from the label and publication: CD45RA+ positively selected. These receptors were obtained from a man between 18 and 35 years old in good health. Some clones in this sample may be carry-over from other donors' samples.

The gene calls are TRBV10-3 and TRBJ2-3, with TRBD1 matching over 10 bases. Looked up from germline, CDR1 is ENHRY and CDR2 is SYGVKD. This CDR3 comprises 17 residues. V dropped 10 bases and J dropped 4; count of bases not matched to a gene: 17. In DNA form, the CDR3 reads TGTGCCACCCGTTTCGCGACAGGGGGCCGGGGCGCAGATACGCAGTATTTT. It specifies CATRFATGGRGADTQYF.

The CDR3 here is CASSATGGGYEQYF. The DNA for the CDR3 is TGCGCCAGCTCGGCGACGGGGGGAGGATACGAGCAGTACTTC. The rearrangement links TRBV5-1 to TRBJ2-7, with 7 positions matching TRBD2. The V and J ends lost 7 bases and 4 bases, in that order; junction bases with no gene match: 11. The V gene's germline CDR1 is SGHRS and CDR2 YFSETQ. CDR3 length: 14 residues.

In this sample, this clone turned up a few times. The same CDR3 can be traced to other DNA sequences in this sample. The J gene is TRBJ2-3, the V gene TRBV5-1; 8 nucleotides align to TRBD1. CDR3 length equals 15 residues. The germline V gene has CDR1 SGHRS and CDR2 YFSETQ. The J segment lost 1 base and the V segment lost 2 bases, leaving 3 bases of the junction unmatched. As DNA, the CDR3 is TGCGCCAGCAGCTTAGGACAGGGTGGCACAGATACGCAGTATTTT. It translates to CASSLGQGGTDTQYF.

The J gene is TRBJ2-1, the V gene TRBV9, with 8 positions matching TRBD2. Germline-derived CDR1 and CDR2 are SGDLS and YYNGEE. The CDR3 contains 17 residues. J lost 6 bases, V lost 4 bases, and 15 bases had no gene match. The CDR3 loop reads CASSQGSSGSPGNEQFF. CDR3 DNA: TGTGCCAGCAGCCAGGGCTCTAGCGGGTCCCCAGGCAATGAGCAGTTCTTC.

This rearrangement joins TRBV6-5 to TRBJ2-3; perhaps TRBD2 as D (5 bases). V shed 7 bases and J shed 0 bases, with 14 bases lying between them. The CDR3 sequence is 15 residues long. Germline CDR1 is MNHEY and CDR2 is SVGAGI. The CDR3 DNA reads as TGTGCCAGCAAAAGAAGCGGTTCTAGCACAGATACGCAGTATTTT. Encoded protein: CASKRSGSSTDTQYF.

The V and J genes are TRBV2 and TRBJ2-5, with 9 bases lining up with TRBD2. Losses at the gene ends were 3 bases for V and 1 base for J; bases not matched to a gene: 6. This CDR3 spans 16 amino acids. Germline V CDR1 and CDR2: SNHLY, FYNNEI. CDR3 protein: CASSEAAGGTQETQYF. CDR3 sequence (DNA): TGTGCCAGCAGTGAGGCAGCGGGAGGCACCCAAGAGACCCAGTACTTC.

The CDR3 protein is CASTVRLAGIQYF. The CDR3 DNA is TGTGCCAGCACCGTTCGACTAGCAGGCATTCAGTACTTC. The chain is built from TRBV28 and TRBJ2-4, with 7 nucleotides matching TRBD2. V was clipped by 7 bases and J by 9 bases; unmatched bases: 9. CDR1 and CDR2 from the germline V gene are MDHEN and SYDVKM. The CDR3 has 13 amino acids.

This chain uses TRBV2 with TRBJ2-7; D might be TRBD2 (6 bases). The CDR3 has 14 amino acids. V was pared by 4 bases and J by 3 bases, with 13 bases between. The germline gives CDR1 SNHLY, CDR2 FYNNEI. CDR3 in amino acids: CASSVGTQDYEQYF. DNA for the CDR3: TGTGCCAGCAGTGTGGGGACTCAAGACTACGAGCAGTACTTC. The variable domain in full, with the rest retrieved from reference TRBV2 and TRBJ2-7, is EPEVTQTPSHQVTQMGQEVILRCVPISNHLYFYWYRQILGQKVEFLVSFYNNEISEKSEIFDDQFSVERPDGSNFTLKIRSTKLEDSAMYFCASSVGTQDYEQYFGPGTRLTVT.

The V gene is TRBV5-1, the J gene TRBJ2-1; 7 bases are a match to TRBD1. This CDR3 spans 15 amino acids. V gave up 6 bases and J gave up 5 bases; unmatched junction bases: 11. Germline V CDR1 and CDR2: SGHRS, YFSETQ. DNA of the CDR3: TGCGCCAGCACCCCCCACGGGACAGTTAACAATGAGCAGTTCTTC. Amino acid sequence: CASTPHGTVNNEQFF.

V usage is TRBV7-2 and J usage is TRBJ2-1, with 9 nucleotides matching TRBD2. Germline trimming cut 1 base from V and 4 bases from J; bases unmatched to any gene: 11. CDR3 length: 18 residues. The germline CDR1 and CDR2 sequences are SGHTA and FQGNSA. DNA for the CDR3: TGTGCCAGCAGCTTAGACGCTAGCGGGATTTTCTTTTACAATGAGCAGTTCTTC. Amino acid sequence: CASSLDASGIFFYNEQFF.

The CDR3 bases are TGTGCCAGCAGTTTTTTTGGCAGGGGGCGACCCATTGGAGAGCAGTACTTC. Translated: CASSFFGRGRPIGEQYF. The gene calls are TRBV28 and TRBJ2-7; 8 bases fit TRBD1. The V gene end was trimmed by 3 bases and the J gene end by 7 bases; junction bases not matched to a gene: 17. The germline V gene has CDR1 MDHEN and CDR2 SYDVKM. The CDR3 has 17 residues.

This chain links TRBV28 with TRBJ2-6; D might be TRBD2 (5 bases). The CDR3 runs to 16 residues. Germline V gives CDR1 MDHEN, CDR2 SYDVKM. V was cut by 1 base and J by 0 bases, with 7 bases left in between. The CDR3 nucleotides read TGTGCCAGCAGTTTATCGGGGATCTCTGGGGCCAACGTCCTGACTTTC. It yields the protein CASSLSGISGANVLTF.

This clone appeared a single time. V is TRBV25-1 and J is TRBJ1-1, with 7 bases fitting TRBD1. Per the germline V gene, CDR1 is MGHDK and CDR2 is SYGVNS. The CDR3 loop spans 15 amino acids. V lost 3 bases, J lost 4 bases, and 8 bases stayed unmatched. The CDR3 sequence is CASSDNAGGSTEAFF. For the CDR3, the DNA is TGTGCCAGCAGTGACAATGCAGGGGGTTCCACTGAAGCTTTCTTT.

This chain uses TRBV16 with TRBJ2-1; TRBD2 is a possible D gene (5 bases). Trimming stripped 5 bases from V and 0 bases from J, with 17 bases between. The CDR3 consists of 17 residues. Germline lookup yields CDR1 KGHSY and CDR2 FQNENV. The DNA of the CDR3 is TGTGCCAGCAGCGACCTATTTCGGGATAGCTCCTACAATGAGCAGTTCTTC. This codes for CASSDLFRDSSYNEQFF.

With respect to this clone: Other DNA sequences in the sample encode the same CDR3. V and J are TRBV2 and TRBJ1-4, with D possibly matching TRBD1 (6 bases). Trimming took off 8 bases at V and 5 bases at J, with 12 bases between the two ends. This CDR3 spans 13 amino acids. Germline V gene lookup returns CDR1 SNHLY and CDR2 FYNNEI. The CDR3 nucleotides are TGTGCCAGCTCGGGAAGGGGGAATGAAAAACTGTTTTTT. This gives the protein CASSGRGNEKLFF.

V gene TRBV29-1 combines with J gene TRBJ1-4; no clear D gene. Between the trimmed V and J ends, which lost 0 bases and 4 bases, there was a span of 3 bases. CDR3 length: 12 residues. The germline V gene encodes CDR1 SQVTM and CDR2 ANQGSEA. The CDR3 DNA is TGCAGCGTTGAAGAAGGTAATGAAAAACTGTTTTTT. Translating gives CSVEEGNEKLFF.

The chain employs TRBV21-1 and TRBJ2-7; the table's D call, TRBD1, was not checked against the DNA. TRBV21-1 is assigned pseudogene status. This CDR3 region has 17 residues. The DNA of the CDR3 is TGTGCCAGCAGCAAGTTGCCGCCGGGACAGTCTTTCTACGAGCAGTACTTC. Translation gives CASSKLPPGQSFYEQYF.

This rearrangement joins TRBV2 to TRBJ1-2, with D perhaps TRBD1 (6 bases). Trimming stripped 6 bases from V and 7 bases from J, with 21 bases between. Germline CDR1 reads SNHLY; CDR2 reads FYNNEI. The length of the CDR3 is 15 residues. CDR3 protein: CASRLTGGGLGGYTF. The CDR3 DNA reads TGTGCCAGCAGACTAACAGGTGGGGGCTTGGGTGGCTACACCTTC.

A note on this clone: Other DNA sequences in this specimen translate into the identical CDR3. The rearrangement links TRBV6-5 to TRBJ1-1; maybe TRBD1 (5 bases). Trimming pared 0 bases from V and 0 bases from J, leaving 8 bases between. The CDR3 is 15 residues long. The germline CDR1 and CDR2 sequences are MNHEY and SVGAGI. The CDR3 spells CASSYSGGLNTEAFF. The CDR3 region has the DNA TGTGCCAGCAGTTACTCCGGGGGTTTGAACACTGAAGCTTTCTTT.

The chain joins TRBV28 to TRBJ1-5, with D perhaps TRBD1 (5 bases). The CDR3 has 14 amino acids. CDR1 is MDHEN, CDR2 SYDVKM, per germline. The V end lost 7 bases, the J end lost 6 bases, and 16 bases lay between the germline ends. The CDR3: CASTPVRGVQPQHF. Here the CDR3 DNA reads TGTGCCAGCACCCCGGTCCGGGGGGTTCAGCCCCAGCATTTT.

The chain combines TRBV7-7 with TRBJ2-3; 9 bases are a match to TRBD1. V lost 5 bases, J lost 5 bases, and 8 bases stayed unmatched. Germline CDR1 and CDR2: SSHAT and FNYEAQ (reference sequence). The CDR3 contains 15 residues. The CDR3 loop reads CASSPTGGRVDTQYF. The CDR3, as DNA: TGTGCCAGCAGCCCCACAGGGGGCAGGGTAGATACGCAGTATTTT.

The chain carries TRBV6-1 and TRBJ2-3; D is undetermined. Trimming removed 6 bases at V and 2 bases at J, with 6 bases between. The CDR3 consists of 12 residues. In germline, CDR1 is MNHNS, CDR2 SASEGT. Here the CDR3 DNA reads TGTGCCAGCAGGCTCAACACAGATACGCAGTATTTT. Translating it yields CASRLNTDTQYF.

The rearrangement joins TRBV5-1 to TRBJ1-2, with D unresolved. Trimming pared 0 bases from V and 0 bases from J, leaving 15 bases between. Germline values: CDR1 SGHRS, CDR2 YFSETQ. The CDR3 runs 17 residues. CDR3 residues: CASSLGVSKAPNYGYTF. DNA for the CDR3: TGCGCCAGCAGCTTGGGGGTCTCCAAGGCCCCTAACTATGGCTACACCTTC.

To note about this clone: The sample contains more than one DNA sequence encoding this CDR3. The chain uses TRBV5-4 and TRBJ2-3, with 9 bases lining up with TRBD2. The CDR3 spans 16 residues. The V segment lost 1 base and the J segment 0 bases; nucleotides outside the gene matches: 3. Germline CDR1 and CDR2: SGHNT and YYREEE (reference sequence). The CDR3 sequence is CASSLKLAGSTDTQYF. CDR3 bases: TGTGCCAGCAGCTTGAAGCTAGCGGGGAGCACAGATACGCAGTATTTT.

The chain carries TRBV5-1 and TRBJ2-6, with 10 bases matching TRBD1. This CDR3 has 17 residues. Germline V gives CDR1 SGHRS, CDR2 YFSETQ. The trim removed 4 bases at V and 5 bases at J, leaving 9 bases unmatched. The CDR3 spells CASSLTTGGYRANVLTF. For the CDR3, the DNA is TGCGCCAGCAGCCTCACGACAGGGGGCTATAGGGCCAACGTCCTGACTTTC. The full variable domain, rest sourced from reference TRBV5-1 and TRBJ2-6, is KAGVTQTPRYLIKTRGQQVTLSCSPISGHRSVSWYQQTPGQGLQFLFEYFSETQRNKGNFPGRFSGRQFSNSRSEMNVSTLELGDSALYLCASSLTTGGYRANVLTFGAGSRLTVL.

This clone was picked up one time. The rearrangement joins TRBV10-3 to TRBJ2-7, with 7 nucleotides matching TRBD1. CDR1 is ENHRY and CDR2 is SYGVKD in the germline V gene. CDR3 size: 15 residues. Trimming cost V 4 bases and J 0 bases; bases outside gene matches: 6. The CDR3 DNA reads as TGTGCCATCAGTGCCGACAGGGCGATCTCCTACGAGCAGTACTTC. It encodes CAISADRAISYEQYF.

The rearrangement joins TRBV28 to TRBJ2-2; 11 nucleotides line up with TRBD1. J lost 6 bases, V lost 5 bases, and 5 bases had no gene match. CDR1 and CDR2 (germline): MDHEN, SYDVKM. The CDR3 runs to 15 residues. CDR3 in amino acids: CASSPGQGAAGELFF. The CDR3 nucleotides read TGTGCCAGCAGTCCAGGACAGGGGGCGGCCGGGGAGCTGTTTTTT.

V gene TRBV2 combines with J gene TRBJ1-2; no reliable D call. From germline, CDR1 is SNHLY and CDR2 FYNNEI. Trimming pared 7 bases from V and 5 bases from J, leaving 11 bases between. The CDR3 is 12 residues long. In DNA form, the CDR3 reads TGTGCCAGCAATGGCCGGTTATATGGCTACACCTTC. Residues: CASNGRLYGYTF. The full variable domain, completed using reference TRBV2 and TRBJ1-2, is EPEVTQTPSHQVTQMGQEVILRCVPISNHLYFYWYRQILGQKVEFLVSFYNNEISEKSEIFDDQFSVERPDGSNFTLKIRSTKLEDSAMYFCASNGRLYGYTFGSGTRLTVV.

The V call is TRBV5-3, the J call TRBJ1-2; TRBD1 aligns across 8 bases. TRBV5-3 is an ORF; its function is uncertain. J lost 0 bases, V lost 5 bases, and 15 bases had no gene match. The CDR3 length is 18 residues. The CDR3: CARRASGTGNLANYGYTF. For the CDR3, the DNA is TGTGCCAGAAGGGCATCCGGGACAGGAAACCTAGCTAACTATGGCTACACCTTC.

The rearrangement links TRBV9 to TRBJ1-3; D is unresolved. V dropped 0 bases and J dropped 0 bases, with 19 bases sitting between them. This CDR3 spans 19 amino acids. Germline CDR1 is SGDLS and CDR2 is YYNGEE. This CDR3 reads CASSVGFFRSDLSGNTIYF. The DNA for the CDR3 is TGTGCCAGCAGCGTAGGGTTCTTCCGCTCCGACCTCTCTGGAAACACCATATATTTT.